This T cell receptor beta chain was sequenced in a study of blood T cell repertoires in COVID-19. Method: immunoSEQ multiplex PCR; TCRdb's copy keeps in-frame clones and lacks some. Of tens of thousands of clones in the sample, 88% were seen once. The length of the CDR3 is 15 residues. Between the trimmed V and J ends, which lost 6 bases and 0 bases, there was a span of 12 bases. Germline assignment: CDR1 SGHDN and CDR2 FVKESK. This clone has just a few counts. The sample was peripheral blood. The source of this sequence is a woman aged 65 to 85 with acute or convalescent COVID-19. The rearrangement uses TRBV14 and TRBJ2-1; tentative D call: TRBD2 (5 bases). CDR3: CASSERMSSYNEQFF. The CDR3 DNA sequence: TGTGCCAGCAGTGAGCGGATGAGCTCCTACAATGAGCAGTTCTTC.